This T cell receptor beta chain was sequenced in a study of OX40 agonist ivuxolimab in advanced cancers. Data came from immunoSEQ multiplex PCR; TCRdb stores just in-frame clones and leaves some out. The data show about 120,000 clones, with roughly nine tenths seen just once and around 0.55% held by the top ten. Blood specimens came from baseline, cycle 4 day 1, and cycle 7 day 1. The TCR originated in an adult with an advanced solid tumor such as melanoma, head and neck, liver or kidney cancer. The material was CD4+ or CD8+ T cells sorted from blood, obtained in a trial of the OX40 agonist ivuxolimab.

Here the CDR3 DNA reads TGTGCCAGCAGCTCCCCGACAGGGAACGAGTACGAGCAGTACTTC. Amino acid sequence: CASSSPTGNEYEQYF. The chain employs TRBV6-5 and TRBJ2-7; 7 bases fit TRBD1. From germline, CDR1 is MNHEY and CDR2 SVGAGI. There are 15 residues in the CDR3. Trimming cost V 6 bases and J 4 bases; bases outside gene matches: 12.